The 30 T cell receptor beta chains below were found in one sample sequenced in a study of beta chain features in type 1 diabetes. The study reverse transcribed the entire isolated RNA, so it sequenced expressed TCRB transcripts. This table comes from immunoSEQ multiplex PCR, and its TCRdb copy is limited to in-frame clones, with some not included. The repertoire has 970,000 or so clones, roughly 16% of them found once; the top ten carry 0.023%. The sample taken for sequencing was naive CD4+ T cells from blood. Receptors were obtained from a woman aged 18-29 years in good health.

The chain has TRBV19 and TRBJ2-1, with D unresolved. Trimming took off 7 bases at V and 0 bases at J, with 13 bases between the two ends. The CDR3 runs 15 residues. Germline V gene sequence: CDR1 LNHDA, CDR2 SQIVND (reference sequence). CDR3 nucleotides: TGTGCCAGTAATCTAGAGTCAAGCTCCTACAATGAGCAGTTCTTC. Translated, it gives CASNLESSSYNEQFF.

This clone occurred a few times. The genes are TRBV5-1 and TRBJ2-7, with a tentative D call TRBD1 (5 bases). The CDR3 sequence is 14 residues long. V gave up 4 bases and J gave up 3 bases, with 14 bases separating them. Germline V CDR1 and CDR2: SGHRS, YFSETQ. The CDR3 spells CASSAGQKHYEQYF. The CDR3 DNA reads TGCGCCAGCAGCGCCGGACAAAAACACTACGAGCAGTACTTC.

The J gene is TRBJ2-2, the V gene TRBV7-3, with 7 bases fitting TRBD2. V dropped 5 bases and J dropped 5; count of bases not matched to a gene: 17. This CDR3 comprises 18 residues. Germline V lookup: CDR1 SGHTA, CDR2 FQGTGA. Written as DNA, the CDR3 is TGTGCCAGCAGCCCTACTGACCGTAGGACTAGGGGAACCGGGGAGCTGTTTTTT. It specifies CASSPTDRRTRGTGELFF.

The V call is TRBV6-5, the J call TRBJ1-1; D call uncertain. The CDR3 covers 14 residues. Germline V gene data show CDR1 as MNHEY and CDR2 as SVGAGI. Deletions cut 5 bases from V and 2 bases from J, with 12 bases between. CDR3 residues: CASSATVTNTEAFF. In DNA form, the CDR3 reads TGTGCCAGCAGTGCTACAGTAACTAACACTGAAGCTTTCTTT.

This chain joins TRBV28 and TRBJ2-1, with 7 positions matching TRBD2. The ends lost 4 bases at V and 11 bases at J; junction bases unmatched: 11. The CDR3 is made up of 14 amino acids. The germline V gene encodes CDR1 MDHEN and CDR2 SYDVKM. For the CDR3, the DNA is TGTGCCAGCAGTTCATTGGGACTAATCCATCAGCAGTTCTTC. It codes for CASSSLGLIHQQFF.

The chain joins TRBV5-1 to TRBJ2-7; D is uncertain. The CDR3 consists of 15 residues. Germline loops: CDR1 SGHRS, CDR2 YFSETQ. V gave up 3 bases and J gave up 2 bases, with 15 bases separating them. CDR3 sequence reads: CASSYNWAQPYEQYF. The CDR3 DNA follows: TGCGCCAGCAGCTACAACTGGGCTCAGCCCTACGAGCAGTACTTC.

This rearrangement joins TRBV4-2 to TRBJ1-4; 10 nucleotides agree with TRBD1. With V trimmed by 4 bases and J by 1 base, 15 bases remained unmatched. Germline V gene lookup returns CDR1 LGHNA and CDR2 YNFKEQ. CDR3 length equals 20 residues. CDR3 region: CASSREAQDRGTGTNEKLFF. CDR3 nucleotides: TGTGCCAGCAGCCGAGAGGCGCAGGACAGGGGGACCGGAACTAATGAAAAACTGTTTTTT.

The CDR3 here is CASSFLTSGSMEQFF. Here the CDR3 DNA reads TGTGCCAGCAGTTTTCTGACTAGCGGGAGTATGGAGCAGTTCTTC. The V and J genes are TRBV28 and TRBJ2-1, with 12 bases aligning to TRBD2. Germline CDR1 reads MDHEN; CDR2 reads SYDVKM. J was trimmed by 10 bases and V by 3 bases; bases with no gene match: 7. CDR3 length: 15 residues. The entire variable domain, with the rest obtained from reference TRBV28 and TRBJ2-1, is as follows: DVKVTQSSRYLVKRTGEKVFLECVQDMDHENMFWYRQDPGLGLRLIYFSYDVKMKEKGDIPEGYSVSREKKERFSLILESASTNQTSMYLCASSFLTSGSMEQFFGPGTRLTVL.

This clone came up a few times. The chain joins TRBV9 to TRBJ2-5, with 10 bases identical to TRBD2. The J call could be wrong; TRBJ2-7 is a better fit for the DNA end. This CDR3 has 15 amino acids. Germline values: CDR1 SGDLS, CDR2 YYNGEE. CDR3 in amino acids: CASSPTGTSVSEQYF. Written as DNA, the CDR3 is TGTGCCAGCAGCCCAACCGGGACTAGCGTATCCGAGCAGTACTTC.

This rearrangement joins TRBV4-3 to TRBJ1-2; D is unclear. The germline V gene has CDR1 LGHNA and CDR2 YSLEER. Trimming cost V 0 bases and J 7 bases, with 15 bases left between them. The CDR3 is 15 amino acids. The CDR3 bases are TGCGCCAGCAGCCAAGAACCAGGTCTTGGTGGTGGCTACACCTTC. Translating gives CASSQEPGLGGGYTF.

There are a few counts of this clone. V gene TRBV7-4 combines with J gene TRBJ2-5; 9 positions match TRBD2. The CDR3 extends over 15 amino acids. Trimming removed 5 bases from V and 5 bases from J; junction bases left unmatched: 9. The germline V gene has CDR1 SGHVT and CDR2 SQSDAQ. For the CDR3, the DNA is TGTGCCAGCAGCGCACGGACTAGCGCCATGGAGACCCAGTACTTC. Translation gives CASSARTSAMETQYF.

The gene calls are TRBV25-1 and TRBJ2-3; D is perhaps TRBD1 or TRBD2 (7 bases each). V was clipped by 1 base and J by 4 bases, with 18 bases between them. CDR1 is MGHDK and CDR2 is SYGVNS in the germline V gene. The CDR3 consists of 17 residues. The CDR3 protein is CASSEFKGGGSADTQYF. The CDR3 DNA is TGTGCCAGCAGTGAATTTAAAGGGGGCGGGAGTGCAGATACGCAGTATTTT.

Worth noting for this clone: Other DNA sequences in this specimen translate into the identical CDR3. This sequence joins TRBV7-2 and TRBJ2-5, with no clear D. V was shortened by 3 bases and J by 7 bases, with 12 bases between the two germline ends. The germline CDR1 and CDR2 sequences are SGHTA and FQGNSA. CDR3 length equals 13 residues. The CDR3 DNA is TGTGCCAGCAGCTTCAGTGGTTCTGGGACCCAGTACTTC. The encoded protein is CASSFSGSGTQYF.

This clone was counted only a few times. The rearrangement joins TRBV13 to TRBJ2-5, with D perhaps TRBD1 or TRBD2 (5 bases each). The J call may be mistaken, given a closer DNA end match to TRBJ2-7. CDR3 length: 16 amino acids. The germline V gene encodes CDR1 PRHDT and CDR2 FYEKMQ (reference sequence). The CDR3 nucleotides read TGTGCCAGCAGCTTCGGAGGACACCGCGACGGGTACGAGCAGTACTTC. It translates to CASSFGGHRDGYEQYF.

As to this clone: The same CDR3 can be traced to other DNA sequences in this sample. The chain carries TRBV18 and TRBJ2-7; D remains unclear. The CDR3 totals 13 residues. Germline CDR1 reads KGHSH; CDR2 reads LQKENI. V lost 2 bases and J lost 2, with 7 bases in between. This CDR3 is CASSPTETYEQYF. In nucleotides, the CDR3 is TGTGCCAGCTCACCAACTGAAACCTACGAGCAGTACTTC.

In its sample, this clone was seen a few times. The chain couples TRBV6-6 to TRBJ2-3, with D tentatively TRBD1 or TRBD2 (5 bases each). The CDR3 sequence is 13 residues long. V was shortened by 10 bases and J by 8 bases, with 19 bases between the two germline ends. CDR1 is MNHNY, CDR2 SVGAGI, per germline (reference sequence). The DNA for the CDR3 is TGTGCCATCAGCCCCCTTGTTGGGGGTACGCAGTATTTT. This translates into CAISPLVGGTQYF.

This clone was seen a handful of times. V is TRBV2 and J is TRBJ2-5, with TRBD2 as a possible D gene (6 bases). V was shortened by 7 bases and J by 4 bases, with 16 bases between the two germline ends. This CDR3 spans 14 amino acids. The germline V gene encodes CDR1 SNHLY and CDR2 FYNNEI. The CDR3 loop is CASMLQVGGETQYF. In nucleotides, the CDR3 is TGTGCCAGCATGCTGCAGGTGGGGGGAGAGACCCAGTACTTC.

The chain is built from TRBV19 and TRBJ2-1, with a possible D match to TRBD2 (7 bases). Germline V CDR1 and CDR2: LNHDA, SQIVND (reference sequence). The CDR3 sequence is 16 residues long. Trimming cost V 3 bases and J 9 bases, with 21 bases left between them. In DNA form, the CDR3 reads TGTGCCAGTAGTATGGAAGGGGGAAGCGGGATCGGTGAGCAGTTCTTC. Encoded protein: CASSMEGGSGIGEQFF. The whole variable domain, remainder taken from reference TRBV19 and TRBJ2-1, is DGGITQSPKYLFRKEGQNVTLSCEQNLNHDAMYWYRQDPGQGLRLIYYSQIVNDFQKGDIAEGYSVSREKKESFPLTVTSAQKNPTAFYLCASSMEGGSGIGEQFFGPGTRLTVL.

This clone appeared a few times. The CDR3, as DNA: TGCGCCAGCAGCCAAGATATTGGGGCCCCCTACAATGAGCAGTTCTTC. Its translation is CASSQDIGAPYNEQFF. V gene TRBV4-3 combines with J gene TRBJ2-1; tentative D call: TRBD1 (5 bases). V lost 0 bases and J lost 2, with 11 bases in between. CDR1 LGHNA and CDR2 YSLEER come from the germline V gene. This CDR3 contains 16 residues.

The chain links TRBV28 to TRBJ2-5; D is ambiguous. Germline V gene lookup returns CDR1 MDHEN and CDR2 SYDVKM. The V end lost 7 bases, the J end lost 0 bases, and 12 bases lay between the germline ends. The CDR3 runs 14 residues. In DNA, the CDR3 is TGTGCCAGCAAGCAGCTTTCCAACCAAGAGACCCAGTACTTC. Its translation is CASKQLSNQETQYF. The full variable domain, its missing parts supplied by reference TRBV28 and TRBJ2-5, is DVKVTQSSRYLVKRTGEKVFLECVQDMDHENMFWYRQDPGLGLRLIYFSYDVKMKEKGDIPEGYSVSREKKERFSLILESASTNQTSMYLCASKQLSNQETQYFGPGTRLLVL.

This clone has just a few counts. This chain joins TRBV29-1 and TRBJ1-1; D gene uncertain. Trimming removed 5 bases from V and 7 bases from J, with 20 bases in between. The germline V gene encodes CDR1 SQVTM and CDR2 ANQGSEA. This CDR3 comprises 14 residues. Here the CDR3 reads CSVWSREIEGEAFF. As DNA, the CDR3 is TGCAGCGTTTGGAGCCGGGAGATCGAGGGTGAAGCTTTCTTT.

Many counts were recorded for this clone. J is TRBJ2-4 and V is TRBV21-1; the table calls TRBD1, which could not be checked here. TRBV21-1 is annotated as a pseudogene. The CDR3 contains 9 residues. CDR3 nucleotides: TGTGCCAGCAGCAAAGACGGACAATTC. It translates to CASSKDGQF.

The chain combines TRBV19 with TRBJ1-2, with a possible D match to TRBD1 (5 bases). The V end was cut by 3 bases, the J end by 0 bases, with 11 bases between. The germline gives CDR1 LNHDA, CDR2 SQIVND (reference sequence). This CDR3 contains 15 residues. CDR3 in amino acids: CASSIRQRSNYGYTF. The CDR3 coding sequence is TGTGCCAGTAGTATCAGACAGCGATCTAACTATGGCTACACCTTC. The entire variable domain, with the rest obtained from reference TRBV19 and TRBJ1-2, is as follows: DGGITQSPKYLFRKEGQNVTLSCEQNLNHDAMYWYRQDPGQGLRLIYYSQIVNDFQKGDIAEGYSVSREKKESFPLTVTSAQKNPTAFYLCASSIRQRSNYGYTFGSGTRLTVV.

A remark on this clone: A junction boundary mismatches the germline segment, possibly from a read error. The V and J genes are TRBV10-3 and TRBJ2-1; 10 bases map to TRBD2. CDR3 length equals 14 residues. The V gene's germline CDR1 is ENHRY and CDR2 SYGVKD. Written as DNA, the CDR3 is TGTGCCAGCAGTTACTGGGGGACTAGCGATGAGCAGTTCTTC. Its protein product is CASSYWGTSDEQFF.

This clone was counted a few times. In the same sample, other DNA sequences code for this CDR3. The chain carries TRBV7-9 and TRBJ2-5; D call uncertain. The CDR3 runs 11 residues. Trimming left V 3 bases short and J 4 bases short, with 3 bases between. CDR1 and CDR2 (germline): SEHNR, FQNEAQ (reference sequence). CDR3 region: CASSLSETQYF. The DNA for the CDR3 is TGTGCCAGCAGCTTGTCAGAGACCCAGTACTTC.

Details on this clone: Distinct nucleotide sequences in the sample also encode this CDR3. This chain connects TRBV28 to TRBJ2-5; no definite D call. With 4 bases removed from V and 5 bases from J, the gap between germline ends came to 11 bases. Germline CDR1 is MDHEN and CDR2 is SYDVKM. This CDR3 contains 13 residues. CDR3 bases: TGTGCCAGCAGTTCTAGGTCCCCTGAGACCCAGTACTTC. Residues: CASSSRSPETQYF.

This clone showed up just a few times. The V gene is TRBV7-9, the J gene TRBJ1-4, with 8 positions matching TRBD1. This CDR3 is built from 14 residues. Germline V gene data show CDR1 as SEHNR and CDR2 as FQNEAQ (reference sequence). Trimming cost V 5 bases and J 8 bases; bases outside gene matches: 7. CDR3 residues: CASSPGQGLEKLFF. For the CDR3, the DNA is TGTGCCAGCAGCCCCGGACAGGGTTTGGAAAAACTGTTTTTT.

This rearrangement joins TRBV4-3 to TRBJ1-2; possibly TRBD1 for D (5 bases). This CDR3 comprises 14 residues. The V gene's germline CDR1 is LGHNA and CDR2 YSLEER. Between the trimmed V and J ends, which lost 1 base and 4 bases, there was a span of 10 bases. The CDR3 coding sequence is TGCGCCAGCAGCCAAGGGGCAGGGAGCTATGGCTACACCTTC. Amino acids: CASSQGAGSYGYTF.

This clone was seen a few times. The rearrangement uses TRBV5-1 and TRBJ1-1; D remains unclear. This CDR3 has 13 residues. V lost 4 bases and J 2 bases, leaving 9 bases between the germline ends. Germline V lookup: CDR1 SGHRS, CDR2 YFSETQ. CDR3 DNA: TGCGCCAGCAGCCTGCAAGATAACACTGAAGCTTTCTTT. It specifies CASSLQDNTEAFF.

This clone was observed a handful of times. The V call is TRBV10-3, the J call TRBJ2-7, with unresolved D. Per the germline V gene, CDR1 is ENHRY and CDR2 is SYGVKD. Trimming took off 4 bases at V and 6 bases at J, with 13 bases between the two ends. This CDR3 contains 13 residues. The CDR3, as DNA: TGTGCCATCAGTGTCGCGGCAGGCGGCGAGCAGTACTTC. Translated, it gives CAISVAAGGEQYF.